These 15 T cell receptor beta chains came from one sample sequenced in a study of blood T cell repertoires in COVID-19. TCRdb's copy holds only in-frame clones and misses some; the assay was immunoSEQ multiplex PCR. The sample yields 310,000 or so clones, around 87% seen once. Sequencing was done on a sample of PBMCs or T cells enriched from blood (not recorded which). Receptors originate from a woman between 18 and 30 years old with acute COVID-19.

This chain uses TRBV28 with TRBJ2-3; TRBD2 aligns across 7 bases. V was pared by 7 bases and J by 5 bases, with 9 bases of the junction left unmatched. The germline CDR1 and CDR2 sequences are MDHEN and SYDVKM. This CDR3 has 14 amino acids. CDR3 residues: CASTQGLEGDTQYF. CDR3 nucleotide sequence: TGTGCCAGCACCCAAGGACTAGAGGGAGATACGCAGTATTTT.

This rearrangement joins TRBV6-5 to TRBJ2-2; the D gene is possibly TRBD2 (5 bases). V was clipped by 7 bases and J by 4 bases, with 16 bases between them. Looked up from germline, CDR1 is MNHEY and CDR2 is SVGAGI. The CDR3 has 15 amino acids. The CDR3 bases are TGTGCCAGCATGAGAGGGCTTCGAGCCACCGGGGAGCTGTTTTTT. Protein sequence: CASMRGLRATGELFF.

This clone came up a few times. This sequence joins TRBV18 and TRBJ1-4; 10 positions match TRBD1. V lost 3 bases, J lost 5 bases, and 3 bases stayed unmatched. Germline V CDR1 and CDR2: KGHSH, LQKENI. The CDR3 is 15 amino acids. This CDR3 is CASSPRQGANEKLFF. In nucleotides, the CDR3 is TGTGCCAGCTCACCTAGACAGGGGGCGAATGAAAAACTGTTTTTT. Supplemented by reference TRBV18 and TRBJ1-4, the full variable domain reads NAGVMQNPRHLVRRRGQEARLRCSPMKGHSHVYWYRQLPEEGLKFMVYLQKENIIDESGMPKERFSAEFPKEGPSILRIQQVVRGDSAAYFCASSPRQGANEKLFFGSGTQLSVL.

The chain joins TRBV28 to TRBJ2-7; the match to TRBD1 covers 10 bases. Germline assignment: CDR1 MDHEN and CDR2 SYDVKM. The CDR3 is 15 amino acids. V dropped 6 bases and J dropped 5; count of bases not matched to a gene: 10. CDR3 bases: TGTGCCAGCAGACACCGGGACAGGGGTTCTAACGAGCAGTACTTC. Translation: CASRHRDRGSNEQYF.

This clone was seen just once. The CDR3 sequence is CASSYDLGQGGRGELFF. Written as DNA, the CDR3 is TGTGCCAGCAGCTACGACCTGGGACAGGGAGGCCGTGGGGAGCTGTTTTTT. The rearrangement uses TRBV7-9 and TRBJ2-2; 9 positions match TRBD1. CDR1 is SEHNR, CDR2 FQNEAQ, per germline (reference sequence). This CDR3 is built from 17 residues. Trimming took 4 bases from V and 8 from J; bases not matched to a gene: 14.

The V and J genes are TRBV5-1 and TRBJ1-1; 9 nucleotides match TRBD1. The CDR3 totals 16 residues. Per germline, CDR1 SGHRS and CDR2 YFSETQ. V lost 5 bases and J lost 2; bases outside the gene matches: 10. The CDR3 bases are TGCGCCAGCAGTTCTCAACAGGGGGCTGAAAACACTGAAGCTTTCTTT. Translating gives CASSSQQGAENTEAFF.

J is TRBJ2-2 and V is TRBV5-4, with D perhaps TRBD1 (5 bases). The CDR3 extends over 13 amino acids. With 10 bases removed from V and 5 bases from J, the gap between germline ends came to 15 bases. Germline CDR1 is SGHNT and CDR2 is YYREEE (reference sequence). CDR3 loop: CAGHAWGTGELFF. DNA for the CDR3: TGTGCCGGACATGCGTGGGGTACCGGGGAGCTGTTTTTT.

The CDR3 is CASSGDSRNTIYF. The CDR3 DNA sequence: TGTGCCAGCAGCGGGGACAGTCGAAACACCATATATTTT. The genes are TRBV6-5 and TRBJ1-3; TRBD1 matches at 7 bases. The CDR3 has 13 residues. Germline V gives CDR1 MNHEY, CDR2 SVGAGI. The junction had 4 bases not matched to a gene; V was cut back by 6 bases and J by 5 bases.

This clone was recorded only once. The V gene is TRBV10-1, the J gene TRBJ2-2; a weak D match, TRBD1 (5 bases). From germline, CDR1 is WNHNN and CDR2 SYGVQD (reference sequence). The CDR3 has 13 amino acids. The V and J ends lost 6 bases and 7 bases respectively, with 12 bases between them. CDR3 in DNA: TGCGCCAGCAGCCAGGGATGGGGCGGGGAGCTGTTTTTT. Its translation is CASSQGWGGELFF.

The chain combines TRBV11-2 with TRBJ2-6; perhaps TRBD1 as D (5 bases). Between the trimmed V and J ends, which lost 4 bases and 1 base, there was a span of 17 bases. This CDR3 region has 18 residues. Germline V CDR1 and CDR2: SGHAT, FQNNGV. The CDR3 DNA reads as TGTGCCAGCAGCTCCAGAGGTGGGGCCCTTTCTGGGGCCAACGTCCTGACTTTC. Protein sequence: CASSSRGGALSGANVLTF.

CDR3 sequence reads: CASSRTGWNEQFF. As DNA, the CDR3 is TGTGCCAGCAGTCGCACGGGGTGGAATGAGCAGTTCTTC. The chain joins TRBV12-3 or TRBV12-4 to TRBJ2-1, with D maybe TRBD2 (5 bases). Trimming took 5 bases from V and 7 from J, leaving 12 bases between them. The CDR3 is made up of 13 amino acids.

V gene TRBV6-2 or TRBV6-3 combines with J gene TRBJ1-4; the D is unclear. Trimming left V 5 bases short and J 0 bases short, with 10 bases between. CDR3 length equals 15 residues. Germline V gives CDR1 MNHEY, CDR2 SVGEGT. The CDR3: CASSDWGATNEKLFF. The CDR3 bases are TGTGCCAGCAGTGACTGGGGAGCAACTAATGAAAAACTGTTTTTT.

The CDR3: CASSPRDRGPIRGTEAFF. In DNA, the CDR3 is TGTGCCAGCAGCCCCAGGGACAGGGGACCCATAAGGGGCACTGAAGCTTTCTTT. The chain recombines TRBV7-9 with TRBJ1-1; 10 nucleotides match TRBD1. The V segment lost 5 bases and the J segment 4 bases; nucleotides outside the gene matches: 16. CDR3 size: 18 residues. Germline V CDR1 and CDR2: SEHNR, FQNEAQ (reference sequence).

The genes are TRBV5-8 and TRBJ1-1; D unresolved. Germline-derived CDR1 and CDR2 are SGHTS and YDEGEE. With 5 bases removed from V and 4 bases from J, the gap between germline ends came to 12 bases. The CDR3 length is 13 residues. The CDR3 bases are TGTGCCAGCAGATACCGGGGAGGCACTGAAGCTTTCTTT. Its translation: CASRYRGGTEAFF.

This clone was seen once. The same CDR3 is also encoded by other DNA sequences in this sample. The chain uses TRBV24-1 and TRBJ2-1, with 11 bases that match TRBD2. V was pared by 6 bases and J by 4 bases, with 4 bases of the junction left unmatched. CDR1 is KGHDR, CDR2 SFDVKD, per germline. The CDR3 is 15 amino acids. The CDR3 here is CATSSGTSGYNEQFF. CDR3 nucleotide sequence: TGTGCCACCAGTAGCGGGACTAGCGGATACAATGAGCAGTTCTTC.